This is a list of T cell receptor beta chains from one sample in a study of Ad26.COV2.S vaccination and SARS-CoV-2 variants. Only in-frame clones appear in the TCRdb table, and some are missing; sequencing was by immunoSEQ multiplex PCR. Here the sample spans around 300,000 clones, around 88% being singletons. Sequences were derived from peripheral blood, sampled in a trial of Ad26.COV2.S vaccine versus placebo. These receptors were taken from a person between 18 and 65 years old who received the Ad26.COV2.S COVID-19 vaccine or a placebo. Both conserved end residues are trimmed from each CDR3. Expanded clones get a size class; other rows say once, few or many, or leave the size out.

abundance,v_gene,CDR3aa
once,TRBV15,ATSRDVGRVETQY
once,TRBV5-1,ASSKLGDEQF
.,TRBV7-9,ASSLEGRGDEQY
.,TRBV27,ASSHGQGAYEQY
.,TRBV4-2,ASSQEGQGANLQETQY
.,TRBV4-3,ASSQGAVLTNEKLF
.,TRBV11-2,ASSSPGRTGSYEQY
.,TRBV11-2,ASSLDPDRISTLH
.,TRBV28,ASSEWRESSGNTIY
.,TRBV14,ASSQVFGGRVAGELF
.,TRBV29-1,SVDVGAGATVGYT
few,TRBV10-3,AIRTRDEQY
.,TRBV2,ASSARGTSTEAF
.,TRBV20-1,SARVSSEQF
.,TRBV28,ASRPAGVGDTDTQY
.,TRBV6-1,ASSEPMDRNRETQY
.,TRBV2,ASSTQPGNTEAF
.,TRBV3-1/TRBV3-2,ASSQSDREETQY
.,TRBV4-1,ASSRPGTGRQETQY
.,TRBV5-4,ASSSSTQGMNTEAF
.,TRBV7-8,ASSLRSGNLETQY
.,TRBV5-6,ASSLDRYYGYT
.,TRBV29-1,SSLGPGTGGVYGYT
.,TRBV5-1,ASSLAGTGGEKLF
.,TRBV19,ASSIISPRIHRVGTEAF
few,TRBV10-3,AISESTSGHNEQF
.,TRBV6-1,ASSDKSRGLNQPQH
.,TRBV19,ASSIETGSATNEKLF
.,TRBV19,ASSIGRDRAYNEQF
few,TRBV15,ATSGTSGASTDTQY
.,TRBV7-9,ASSLSNSDNEQF
.,TRBV18,ASSPQGARPDTGELF
.,TRBV5-5,ASSLTGDGQPQH
.,TRBV11-1,ASSLGGPGANVLT
few,TRBV7-9,ASSSSVRDTYSYEQY
.,TRBV7-9,ASSLEGQAALQAQY
once,TRBV7-9,ASSRQGAETQY
.,TRBV7-8,ASSFRGVAYNEQF
.,TRBV6-5,ASSQGMGTDTQY
.,TRBV5-1,ASSPGLAGGRDTQY
.,TRBV3-1/TRBV3-2,ASSNPWGQGFLETF
once,TRBV9,ASSQGDSPYEQY
once,TRBV19,ASSALTGVGYNEQF
.,TRBV29-1,SVRESTNEKLF
few,TRBV10-1,ASSESDSPGAGGFQPQH
.,TRBV9,ASSVATDTQY
.,TRBV2,ASSPSFKELSGANVLT
.,TRBV10-2,ASRGTGLNTEAF
.,TRBV28,ASSLMDSPLH
.,TRBV7-9,ASSLQGHEQF
.,TRBV11-2,ASSLVATLNEQF
.,TRBV6-2/TRBV6-3,ASSYTPGQGALDYEQY
.,TRBV7-9,ASSYYRDLTGELF
.,TRBV30,AWRQVLNEQF
.,TRBV2,ASMETSWEKLF